This TCR beta chain originates from a study of T cell responses to AZD1222 COVID-19 vaccine. Broader study findings: There were vaccine-associated CD4 TCRs across spike, dominant at 160-218 and 743-854. Per reports, nearly half of all spike-specific TCRs target regions that are unmutated in variants.

Unmatched junction bases numbered 5, after V lost 5 bases and J lost 6 bases. The CDR3 runs to 14 residues. Germline V gives CDR1 MNHEY, CDR2 SVGAGI. Generated by immunoSEQ multiplex PCR, the TCRdb table keeps only in-frame clones and is missing some. The sample yields some 92,000 clones, roughly nine tenths seen once. In this sample, this clone turned up once. Its antigen is unknown. Sequencing was performed on peripheral blood, taken on day 0 of AZD1222 vaccination. V and J are TRBV6-5 and TRBJ1-4; 8 bases are a match to TRBD1. This receptor was obtained from an adult in good health. CDR3 nucleotide sequence: TGTGCCAGCAGTCAGGGGGCTTCATATGAAAAACTGTTTTTT. Encoded protein: CASSQGASYEKLFF.